This T cell receptor (beta chain) was sequenced during a study of blood T cell repertoires in COVID-19 (TCRdb year 2020). In terms of the full investigation: Samples from collaborators originated in the United States, Italy and Spain and spanned both the acute and convalescent phases of COVID-19. The material from the prospective study consisted of cDNA or gDNA derived from T cells, B-cell-depleted T cells, or PBMCs. Deeply sampled blood TCRbeta repertoires from subjects exposed to, actively infected with, or recovered from COVID-19 were included in the dataset. The repertoires were released in a freely available public database intended as a resource for research on the immune response to SARS-CoV-2. Samples were obtained from the ongoing ImmuneRACE study (first 160 participants) and from 1,254 subjects provided by 6 global collaborators. Nearly every sample came with metadata listing a de-identified subject ID, COVID-19 status, age in years and sex. Where available, HLA class I and class II types were taken from metadata supplied by the sample provider and were not determined by assay-based typing. What the study reported, not specific to this receptor: How much clinical and demographic metadata was included differed by source and by participant, and the metadata was provided uncurated.

As regards this clone: Its recognized antigen is unknown. Qualities for individual bases were not recorded, and no much larger clone is one base off.

The trim is 5 bases for V and 7 bases for J, with a gap of 17 bases between the germline ends. Per the germline V gene, MNHEY is the CDR1 and SVGAGI is the CDR2. Its CDR3 holds 14 amino acids, cysteine through phenylalanine. Just the 42-base CDR3 DNA is kept, in frame starting at base 1. TCRbeta CDR3 regions were amplified from genomic DNA by means of the immunoSEQ Assay, a bias-controlled multiplex PCR. The study's processing was this. The number of nucleated cells in each sample was estimated by amplification of reference gene primers within the assay. Sequence reads were collapsed and filtered to measure the absolute abundance of every unique TCRbeta CDR3 rearrangement. Productive Simpson clonality was computed per sample as the square root of Simpson's diversity index over productive rearrangements. In TCRdb, the immuneACCESS table is reduced to in-frame sequences with V and J assigned. These tables do not hold every clone; where another copy was compared, an unresolved V gene accounts for under half, and the others remain unexplained. The V and J calls and clone size are taken from that table; D and trimming were inferred from the DNA. This sample lists about 130,000 clones; 85% were detected once. More than 20% of the sample is held by the ten biggest clonotypes.

Each collaborating institution followed its own protocols to collect whole blood in K2EDTA tubes. For TCRbeta analysis, collaborators shipped samples in one of three forms: frozen whole blood, isolated PBMCs, or DNA extracted from either of those sample types. The rearranged segments are TRBV6-5 and TRBJ1-2; the D gene is possibly TRBD1, with 5 bases matching. The origin of this receptor is a woman older than 75 with acute or convalescent COVID-19. Material for sequencing was peripheral blood. The CDR3 has the sequence CASSPGGTLIGYTF. The DNA is TGTGCCAGCAGTCCCGGGGGTACATTGATTGGCTACACCTTC.